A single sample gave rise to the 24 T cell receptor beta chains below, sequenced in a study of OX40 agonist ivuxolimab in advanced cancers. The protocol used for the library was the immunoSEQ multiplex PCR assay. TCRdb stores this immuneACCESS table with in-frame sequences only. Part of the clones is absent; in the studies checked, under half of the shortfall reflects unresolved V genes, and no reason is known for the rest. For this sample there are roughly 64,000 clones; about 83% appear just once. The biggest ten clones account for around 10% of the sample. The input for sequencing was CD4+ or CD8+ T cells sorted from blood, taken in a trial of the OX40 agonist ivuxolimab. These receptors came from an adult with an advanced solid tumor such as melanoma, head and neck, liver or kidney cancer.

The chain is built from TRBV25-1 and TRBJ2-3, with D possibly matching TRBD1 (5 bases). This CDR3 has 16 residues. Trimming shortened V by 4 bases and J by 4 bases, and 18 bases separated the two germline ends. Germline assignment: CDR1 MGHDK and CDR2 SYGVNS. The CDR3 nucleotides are TGTGCCAGCAGTGCCTACACAGGATACGAGGCAGATACGCAGTATTTT. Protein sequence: CASSAYTGYEADTQYF.

CDR3 residues: CASSVGGTDSGNTIYF. For the CDR3, the DNA is TGTGCCAGCAGCGTAGGTGGGACAGACTCTGGAAACACCATATATTTT. The V and J genes are TRBV9 and TRBJ1-3, with 7 nucleotides matching TRBD1. Trimming cost V 0 bases and J 0 bases; bases outside gene matches: 3. CDR1 is SGDLS, CDR2 YYNGEE, per germline. The CDR3 consists of 16 residues.

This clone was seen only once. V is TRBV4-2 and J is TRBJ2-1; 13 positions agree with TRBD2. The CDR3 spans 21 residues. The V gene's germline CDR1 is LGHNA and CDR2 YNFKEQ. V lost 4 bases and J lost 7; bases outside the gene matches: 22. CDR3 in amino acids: CASSPSWTSGRLAPGRNEQFF. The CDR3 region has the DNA TGTGCCAGCAGCCCCTCCTGGACTAGCGGGAGACTTGCGCCCGGGAGGAATGAGCAGTTCTTC.

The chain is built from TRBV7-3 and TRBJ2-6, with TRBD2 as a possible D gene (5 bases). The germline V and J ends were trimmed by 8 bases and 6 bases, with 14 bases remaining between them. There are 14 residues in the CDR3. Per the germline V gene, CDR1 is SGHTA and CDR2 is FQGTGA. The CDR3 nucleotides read TGTGCCAGCGGGGTCACGGGAATGGCCAACGTCCTGACTTTC. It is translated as CASGVTGMANVLTF.

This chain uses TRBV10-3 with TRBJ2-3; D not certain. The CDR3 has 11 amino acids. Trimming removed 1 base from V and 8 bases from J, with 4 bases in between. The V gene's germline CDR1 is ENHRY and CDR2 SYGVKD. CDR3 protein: CAISELGTQYF. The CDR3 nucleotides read TGTGCCATCAGTGAGTTAGGTACGCAGTATTTT.

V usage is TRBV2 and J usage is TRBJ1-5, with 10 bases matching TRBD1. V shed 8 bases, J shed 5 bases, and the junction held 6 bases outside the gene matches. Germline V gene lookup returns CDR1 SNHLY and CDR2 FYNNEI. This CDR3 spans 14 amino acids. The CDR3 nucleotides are TGTGCCAGCTCCCGTGGGACAGGGGATCAGCCCCAGCATTTT. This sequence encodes CASSRGTGDQPQHF.

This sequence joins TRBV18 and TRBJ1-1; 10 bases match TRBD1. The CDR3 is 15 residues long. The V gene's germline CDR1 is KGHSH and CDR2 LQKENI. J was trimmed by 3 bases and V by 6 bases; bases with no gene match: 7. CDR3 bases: TGTGCCAGCTCTCCCCAGACAGGGGGCCACACTGAAGCTTTCTTT. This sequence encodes CASSPQTGGHTEAFF.

In DNA, the CDR3 is TGTGCCAGCTCACCAGTTGGACAGAACACAGATACGCAGTATTTT. This gives the protein CASSPVGQNTDTQYF. This rearrangement joins TRBV18 to TRBJ2-3; TRBD1 might be the D (6 bases). CDR3 length: 15 amino acids. Trimming shortened V by 2 bases and J by 2 bases, and 11 bases separated the two germline ends. Per the germline V gene, CDR1 is KGHSH and CDR2 is LQKENI.

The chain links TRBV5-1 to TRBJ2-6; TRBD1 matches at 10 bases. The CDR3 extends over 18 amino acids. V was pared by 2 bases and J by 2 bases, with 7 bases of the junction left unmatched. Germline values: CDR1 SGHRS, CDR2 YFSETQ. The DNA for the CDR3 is TGCGCCAGCAGCTTCCGGGACAGGGGAGGTGCTGGGGCCAACGTCCTGACTTTC. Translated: CASSFRDRGGAGANVLTF.

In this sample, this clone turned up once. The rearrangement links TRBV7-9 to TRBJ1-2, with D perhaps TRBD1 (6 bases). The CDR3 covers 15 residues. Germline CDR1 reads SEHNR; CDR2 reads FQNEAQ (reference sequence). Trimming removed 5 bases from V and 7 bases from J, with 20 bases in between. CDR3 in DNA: TGTGCCAGCAGCGAGGGACAAGCTGGGGCCTGTGGCTACACCTTC. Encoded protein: CASSEGQAGACGYTF.

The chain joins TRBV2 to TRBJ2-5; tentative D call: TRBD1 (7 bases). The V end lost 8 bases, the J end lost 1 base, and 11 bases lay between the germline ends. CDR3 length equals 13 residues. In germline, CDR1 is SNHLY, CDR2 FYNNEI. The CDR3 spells CASHRGLQETQYF. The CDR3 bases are TGTGCCAGCCACAGGGGACTCCAAGAGACCCAGTACTTC.

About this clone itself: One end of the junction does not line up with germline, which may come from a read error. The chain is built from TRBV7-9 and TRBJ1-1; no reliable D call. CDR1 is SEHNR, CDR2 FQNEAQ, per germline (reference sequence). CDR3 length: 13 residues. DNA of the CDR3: TGTGCCAGCAGCTTAACGGTTGGCCCTGAGGCTTTCTTT. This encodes CASSLTVGPEAFF. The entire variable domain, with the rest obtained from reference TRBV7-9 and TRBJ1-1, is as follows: DTGVSQNPRHKITKRGQNVTFRCDPISEHNRLYWYRQTLGQGPEFLTYFQNEAQLEKSRLLSDRFSAERPKGSFSTLEIQRTEQGDSAMYLCASSLTVGPEAFFGQGTRLTVV.

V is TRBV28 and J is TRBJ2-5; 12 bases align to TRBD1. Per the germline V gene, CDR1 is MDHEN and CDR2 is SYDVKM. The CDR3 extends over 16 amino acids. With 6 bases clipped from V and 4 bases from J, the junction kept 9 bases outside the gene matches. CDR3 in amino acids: CASSLTGTGGLETQYF. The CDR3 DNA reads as TGTGCCAGCAGCTTAACCGGGACAGGGGGCTTAGAGACCCAGTACTTC. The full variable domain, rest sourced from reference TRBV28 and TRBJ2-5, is DVKVTQSSRYLVKRTGEKVFLECVQDMDHENMFWYRQDPGLGLRLIYFSYDVKMKEKGDIPEGYSVSREKKERFSLILESASTNQTSMYLCASSLTGTGGLETQYFGPGTRLLVL.

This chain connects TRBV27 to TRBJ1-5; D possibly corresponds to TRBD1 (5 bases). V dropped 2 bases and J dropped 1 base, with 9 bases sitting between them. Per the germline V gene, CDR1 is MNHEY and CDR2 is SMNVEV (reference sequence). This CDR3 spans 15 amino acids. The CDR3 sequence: CASSLEGWSNQPQHF. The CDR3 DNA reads TGTGCCAGCAGTTTAGAGGGGTGGAGCAATCAGCCCCAGCATTTT.

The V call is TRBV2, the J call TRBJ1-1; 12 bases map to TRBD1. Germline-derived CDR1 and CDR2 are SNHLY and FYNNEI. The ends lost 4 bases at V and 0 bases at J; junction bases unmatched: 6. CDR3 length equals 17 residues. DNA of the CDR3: TGTGCCAGCAGTGTCTCCGGGACAGGGGGCCTGAACACTGAAGCTTTCTTT. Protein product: CASSVSGTGGLNTEAFF.

The CDR3: CASRRHRGSYEQYF. The DNA for the CDR3 is TGTGCCAGCAGACGCCACAGGGGGTCCTACGAGCAGTACTTC. This chain joins TRBV6-5 and TRBJ2-7; TRBD1 aligns across 8 bases. J gave up 1 base and V 6 bases, and 5 bases lay outside the gene matches. The CDR3 sequence is 14 residues long. Germline CDR1 is MNHEY and CDR2 is SVGAGI.

CDR3 in amino acids: CASSLLTSEQFF. CDR3 bases: TGTGCCAGCAGCTTGCTAACCAGTGAGCAGTTCTTC. This chain uses TRBV5-6 with TRBJ2-1; the D is unclear. Germline V gene lookup returns CDR1 SGHDT and CDR2 YYEEEE. V lost 1 base, J lost 9 bases, and 8 bases lay in between. CDR3 size: 12 residues.

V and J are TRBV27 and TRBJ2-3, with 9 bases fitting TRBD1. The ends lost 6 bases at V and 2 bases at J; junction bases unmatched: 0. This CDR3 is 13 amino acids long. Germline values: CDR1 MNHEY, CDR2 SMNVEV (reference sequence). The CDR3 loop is CASRQGATDTQYF. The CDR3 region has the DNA TGTGCCAGCAGACAGGGGGCCACAGATACGCAGTATTTT.

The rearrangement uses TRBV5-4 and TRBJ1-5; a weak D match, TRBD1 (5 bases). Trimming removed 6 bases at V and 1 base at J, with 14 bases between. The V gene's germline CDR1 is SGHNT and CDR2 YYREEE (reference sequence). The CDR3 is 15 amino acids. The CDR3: CASTNWRGSNQPQHF. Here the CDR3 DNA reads TGTGCCAGCACCAACTGGAGGGGAAGCAATCAGCCCCAGCATTTT.

The CDR3 DNA follows: TGTGCCAGTAGTATTTGGCCAGCCTCCTCTGGGGCCAACGTCCTGACTTTC. It codes for CASSIWPASSGANVLTF. This sequence joins TRBV19 and TRBJ2-6; D gene ambiguous. The CDR3 spans 17 residues. Trimming took off 3 bases at V and 0 bases at J, with 12 bases between the two ends. Germline loops: CDR1 LNHDA, CDR2 SQIVND (reference sequence).

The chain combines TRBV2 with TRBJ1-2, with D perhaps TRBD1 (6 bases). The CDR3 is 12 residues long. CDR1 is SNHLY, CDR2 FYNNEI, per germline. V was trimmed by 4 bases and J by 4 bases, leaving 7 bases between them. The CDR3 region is CASSAQGYGYTF. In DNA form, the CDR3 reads TGTGCCAGCAGTGCACAGGGCTATGGCTACACCTTC. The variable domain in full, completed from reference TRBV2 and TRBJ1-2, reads EPEVTQTPSHQVTQMGQEVILRCVPISNHLYFYWYRQILGQKVEFLVSFYNNEISEKSEIFDDQFSVERPDGSNFTLKIRSTKLEDSAMYFCASSAQGYGYTFGSGTRLTVV.

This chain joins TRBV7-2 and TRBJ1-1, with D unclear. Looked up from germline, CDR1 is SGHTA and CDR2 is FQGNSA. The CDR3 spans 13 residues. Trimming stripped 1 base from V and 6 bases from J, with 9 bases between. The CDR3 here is CASSLGAWAEAFF. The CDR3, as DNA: TGTGCCAGCAGCTTAGGGGCTTGGGCTGAAGCTTTCTTT.

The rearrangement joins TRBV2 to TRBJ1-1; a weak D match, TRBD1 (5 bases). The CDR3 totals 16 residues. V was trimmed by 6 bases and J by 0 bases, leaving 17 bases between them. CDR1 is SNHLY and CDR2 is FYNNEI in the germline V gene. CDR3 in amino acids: CASSPSPGRLNTEAFF. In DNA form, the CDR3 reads TGTGCCAGCAGCCCAAGCCCGGGACGGCTGAACACTGAAGCTTTCTTT.

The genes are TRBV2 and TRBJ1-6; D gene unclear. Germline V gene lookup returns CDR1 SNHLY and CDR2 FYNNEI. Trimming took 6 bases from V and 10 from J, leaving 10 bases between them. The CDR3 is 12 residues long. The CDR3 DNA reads TGTGCCAGCAGCTCTCCCGGCTCACCCCTCCACTTT. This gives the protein CASSSPGSPLHF.